Presented here are 18 T cell receptor beta chains from one specimen sequenced in a study of metastatic and nonmetastatic thyroid tumors. Using MiXCR, TCRdb re-called clones from the PCR reads. The data show roughly 33,000 clones, over 15% seen once. Thyroid surgery had not been preceded by any treatment in any patient. The sequenced material came from blood. These receptors were obtained from a male donor with papillary thyroid cancer or a benign thyroid nodule (not recorded which). Some clones in this sample may be carry-over from other donors' samples.

In this sample, this clone turned up many times. The V call is TRBV28, the J call TRBJ1-3; 9 nucleotides agree with TRBD1. The germline CDR1 and CDR2 sequences are MDHEN and SYDVKM. This CDR3 has 18 residues. With V trimmed by 4 bases and J by 5 bases, 15 bases remained unmatched. CDR3 in amino acids: CASSSSSASDRGRNTIYF. Here the CDR3 DNA reads TGTGCCAGCAGTTCTAGCAGCGCATCGGACAGGGGCCGAAACACCATATATTTT.

In the case of this clone: Just one base apart from a much larger clone, this may be a read error. The chain recombines TRBV6-2 or TRBV6-3 with TRBJ2-3; D is possibly TRBD2 (6 bases). The CDR3 sequence is 15 residues long. Germline V lookup: CDR1 MNHEY, CDR2 SVGEGT. CDR3 sequence (DNA): TGTGCCAGCAAGTCCGGAGGGGTCGGCACAGATACGCAGTATTTC. As protein: CASKSGGVGTDTQYF.

This clone was observed at least ten times. The chain combines TRBV20-1 with TRBJ2-1, with TRBD2 matching over 10 bases. This CDR3 is built from 15 residues. Unmatched junction bases numbered 3, after V lost 3 bases and J lost 1 base. In germline, CDR1 is DFQATT, CDR2 SNEGSKA (reference sequence). Here the CDR3 reads CSASVAGGSYNEQFF. DNA of the CDR3: TGCAGTGCTAGTGTAGCGGGGGGTTCCTACAATGAGCAGTTCTTC.

The sample holds many counts of this clone. V gene TRBV10-3 combines with J gene TRBJ2-5; D is uncertain. Per germline, CDR1 ENHRY and CDR2 SYGVKD. V lost 8 bases and J lost 3, with 7 bases in between. The CDR3 has 11 residues. CDR3 loop: CAIAQKETQYF. CDR3 sequence (DNA): TGTGCCATCGCCCAGAAAGAGACCCAGTACTTC.

The chain employs TRBV6-1 and TRBJ2-7; 7 bases line up with TRBD1. The CDR3 runs to 15 residues. V was clipped by 3 bases and J by 3 bases; unmatched bases: 8. CDR1 and CDR2 from the germline V gene are MNHNS and SASEGT. CDR3 bases: TGTGCCAGCAGTGACGAACCGGGACAGCTCTACGAGCAGTACTTC. It translates to CASSDEPGQLYEQYF.

Many counts were recorded for this clone. The chain recombines TRBV10-2 with TRBJ2-1; 10 nucleotides align to TRBD2. This CDR3 is built from 14 residues. Losses at the gene ends were 7 bases for V and 7 bases for J; bases not matched to a gene: 7. Germline CDR1 is WSHSY and CDR2 is SAAADI. The CDR3 loop is CASTPSGSGNEQFF. The CDR3 bases are TGCGCCAGCACCCCTAGCGGGAGTGGTAATGAGCAGTTCTTC.

This clone appeared a few times. This chain joins TRBV12-3 or TRBV12-4 and TRBJ2-2, with a weak D call TRBD2 (5 bases). Trimming took off 8 bases at V and 7 bases at J, with 17 bases between the two ends. The CDR3 is made up of 14 amino acids. Here the CDR3 reads CASLKEGPHGELFF. The CDR3 DNA sequence: TGTGCCAGCCTGAAAGAGGGTCCCCACGGGGAGCTGTTTTTT.

This clone was found many times. The germline gene is not matched at one end of the junction; a read error may be the cause. This CDR3 is CASSLAGVVETQYF. The CDR3 DNA reads TGTGCCAGCAGCCTAGCGGGGGTGGTTGAGACCCAGTACTTC. The V call is TRBV7-2, the J call TRBJ2-5, with TRBD2 identical over 10 bases. CDR3 length: 14 residues. Germline V gives CDR1 SGHTA, CDR2 FQGNSA.

This clone was seen ten or more times. This chain uses TRBV5-1 with TRBJ1-5; 9 bases align to TRBD1. Germline-derived CDR1 and CDR2 are SGHRS and YFSETQ. V was clipped by 0 bases and J by 4 bases; unmatched bases: 8. This CDR3 is built from 17 residues. The CDR3 protein is CASSLGPPGQGNQPQHF. Here the CDR3 DNA reads TGCGCCAGCAGCTTGGGGCCGCCTGGACAGGGGAATCAGCCCCAGCATTTT.

The V call is TRBV19, the J call TRBJ1-1, with no clear D. The germline V and J ends were trimmed by 7 bases and 1 base, with 13 bases remaining between them. The germline gives CDR1 LNHDA, CDR2 SQIVND (reference sequence). The CDR3 extends over 14 amino acids. The CDR3 region is CASKTMKANTEAFF. CDR3 DNA: TGTGCCAGTAAGACAATGAAGGCGAACACTGAAGCTTTCTTT.

This clone showed up many times. The rearrangement uses TRBV4-1 and TRBJ2-7; 11 bases map to TRBD1. There are 16 residues in the CDR3. Germline V CDR1 and CDR2: MGHRA, YSYEKL. V lost 8 bases, J lost 5 bases, and 14 bases stayed unmatched. CDR3 in DNA: TGCGCCAGCTCCCACCCCCGGACAGGGGGCAAGGACGAGCAGTACTTC. It yields the protein CASSHPRTGGKDEQYF.

This chain joins TRBV7-6 and TRBJ2-7; the D gene could be TRBD1 or TRBD2 (5 bases each). The CDR3 sequence is 14 residues long. CDR1 and CDR2 from the germline V gene are SGHVS and FNYEAQ. The germline V and J ends were trimmed by 4 bases and 1 base, with 11 bases remaining between them. CDR3 DNA: TGTGCCAGCAGCTCTTTGGGGACGTCCTACGAGCAGTACTTC. This encodes CASSSLGTSYEQYF.

This clone was observed many times. The gene calls are TRBV14 and TRBJ1-4, with TRBD1 matching 7 bases. This CDR3 region has 15 residues. CDR1 SGHDN and CDR2 FVKESK come from the germline V gene. The V and J ends lost 0 bases and 8 bases, in that order; junction bases with no gene match: 6. As DNA, the CDR3 is TGTGCCAGCAGCCAAGATTCTCTGGGACAGGAAAAACTGTTTTTT. This encodes CASSQDSLGQEKLFF.

This clone was observed many times. The rearrangement uses TRBV11-2 and TRBJ2-3; 9 bases fit TRBD1. Germline V gene data show CDR1 as SGHAT and CDR2 as FQNNGV. Trimming removed 5 bases from V and 2 bases from J; junction bases left unmatched: 2. The CDR3 runs to 14 residues. In nucleotides, the CDR3 is TGTGCCAGCAGCCGGACAGGGGCCACAGATACGCAGTATTTT. As protein: CASSRTGATDTQYF.

The chain links TRBV10-3 to TRBJ2-1; 7 bases agree with TRBD1. Germline V CDR1 and CDR2: ENHRY, SYGVKD. The ends lost 5 bases at V and 6 bases at J; junction bases unmatched: 10. This CDR3 comprises 15 residues. CDR3 in amino acids: CAISLKTGTLNEQFF. Written as DNA, the CDR3 is TGTGCCATCAGTCTAAAGACAGGGACGCTCAATGAGCAGTTCTTC.

The chain recombines TRBV6-1 with TRBJ2-1, with TRBD2 identical over 14 bases. V was pared by 4 bases and J by 6 bases, with 2 bases of the junction left unmatched. The CDR3 totals 15 residues. The V gene's germline CDR1 is MNHNS and CDR2 SASEGT. The CDR3 protein is CASSVGLAGVNEQFF. The CDR3 DNA follows: TGTGCCAGCAGTGTGGGACTAGCGGGAGTCAATGAGCAGTTCTTC.

The sample holds a few counts of this clone. The junction differs from germline at one of its ends, possibly a read error. This chain links TRBV2 with TRBJ1-5; 9 bases are a match to TRBD1. The CDR3 consists of 15 residues. Germline assignment: CDR1 SNHLY and CDR2 FYNNEI. This chain's CDR3 is CASSQQGANNQPHHF. The CDR3, as DNA: TGTGCCAGCAGTCAACAGGGGGCTAACAATCAGCCCCATCATTTT.

Ten or more counts support this clone. The J gene is TRBJ2-5, the V gene TRBV4-3, with D maybe TRBD2 (5 bases). Germline V lookup: CDR1 LGHNA, CDR2 YSLEER. Trimming removed 0 bases from V and 2 bases from J, with 7 bases in between. This CDR3 has 14 amino acids. The CDR3 reads CASSQDERQETQYF. In DNA form, the CDR3 reads TGCGCCAGCAGCCAAGATGAGCGGCAAGAGACCCAGTACTTC.